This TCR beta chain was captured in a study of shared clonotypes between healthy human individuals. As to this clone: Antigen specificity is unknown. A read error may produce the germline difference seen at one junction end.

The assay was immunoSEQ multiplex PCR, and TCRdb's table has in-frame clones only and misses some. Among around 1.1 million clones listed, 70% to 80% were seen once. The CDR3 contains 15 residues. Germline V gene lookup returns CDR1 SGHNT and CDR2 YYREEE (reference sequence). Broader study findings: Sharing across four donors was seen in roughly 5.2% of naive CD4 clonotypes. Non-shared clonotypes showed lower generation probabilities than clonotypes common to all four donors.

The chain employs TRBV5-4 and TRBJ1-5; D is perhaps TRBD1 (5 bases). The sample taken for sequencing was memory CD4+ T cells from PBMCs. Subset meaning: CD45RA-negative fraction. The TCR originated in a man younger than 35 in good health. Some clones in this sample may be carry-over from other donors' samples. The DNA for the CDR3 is TGCGCCAGCAGCCAAGATCCAGGGCGGGGGCAGCCCCAGCATTTT. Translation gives CASSQDPGRGQPQHF.